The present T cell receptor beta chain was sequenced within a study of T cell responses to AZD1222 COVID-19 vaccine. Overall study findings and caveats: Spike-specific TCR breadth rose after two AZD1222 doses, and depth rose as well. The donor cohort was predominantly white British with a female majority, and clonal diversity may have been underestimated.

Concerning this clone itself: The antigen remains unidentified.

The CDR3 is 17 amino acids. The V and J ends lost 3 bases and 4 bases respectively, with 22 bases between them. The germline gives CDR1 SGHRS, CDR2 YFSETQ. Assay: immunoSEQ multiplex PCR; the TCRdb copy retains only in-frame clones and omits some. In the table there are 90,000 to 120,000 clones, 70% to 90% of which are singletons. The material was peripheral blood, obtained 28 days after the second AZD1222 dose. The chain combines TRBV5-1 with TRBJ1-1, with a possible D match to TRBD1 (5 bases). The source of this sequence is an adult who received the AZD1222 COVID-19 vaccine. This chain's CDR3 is CASSSGGGGVGITEAFF. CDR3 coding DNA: TGCGCCAGCAGCTCTGGAGGTGGGGGAGTCGGAATCACTGAAGCTTTCTTT.